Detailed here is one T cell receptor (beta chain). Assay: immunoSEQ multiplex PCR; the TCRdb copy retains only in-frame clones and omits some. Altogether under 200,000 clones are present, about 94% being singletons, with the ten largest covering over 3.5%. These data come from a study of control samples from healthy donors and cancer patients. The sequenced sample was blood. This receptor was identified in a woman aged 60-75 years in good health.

The CDR3 DNA reads TGTGCCAGCAGCTCGCTTGGGGCGGTAAGATACGAGCAGTACTTC. This encodes CASSSLGAVRYEQYF. The chain recombines TRBV7-2 with TRBJ2-7, with D possibly matching TRBD1 (5 bases). Germline loops: CDR1 SGHTA, CDR2 FQGNSA. The CDR3 is 15 residues long. Trimming removed 4 bases from V and 4 bases from J, with 17 bases in between.